This TCR beta chain appears in the sequencing data of a study of post-analysis software for immune sequencing data. Study-wide background: Progressive-relapsing, secondary progressive and relapsing-remitting multiple sclerosis were among the disease courses included.

Tagging with unique molecular identifiers was a feature of the TCR beta cDNA libraries. A single record per CDR3 protein comes from TCRdb applying MiXCR to the PCR reads. The table lists 350,000 to 500,000 distinct CDR3 sequences, roughly 38% of them singletons, with approximately 7.6% in the top ten. Study-wide findings and caveats: Pronounced co-clustering by F measure was evident among identically batched samples. Controls showed lower frequencies than patients for several TRBV segments, and TRBV5-6, TRBV5-1 and TRBV20-1 were among these.

Details on this clonotype: Its antigen is not identified.

The V end lost 6 bases, the J end lost 2 bases, and 12 bases lay between the germline ends. The CDR3 consists of 14 residues. The chain uses TRBV12-3 or TRBV12-4 and TRBJ2-3, with a possible D match to TRBD1 (6 bases). The specimen was blood. The receptor was derived from a girl aged 2-10 years with multiple sclerosis. CDR3 DNA sequence: TGTGCCAGCAGGCCGGGACACCACACAGATACGCAGTATTTT. Encoded protein: CASRPGHHTDTQYF.